These T cell receptor beta chains were read from a single sample in a study of T cell responses to AZD1222 COVID-19 vaccine. The protocol was immunoSEQ multiplex PCR, while the TCRdb copy is restricted to in-frame clones and leaves out a portion. Among more than 100,000 clones listed, around 88% were seen once. This material consisted of peripheral blood, taken on day 0 of AZD1222 vaccination. The receptors here all came from an adult in good health. Each CDR3 is given with its conserved first and last residue. Each record gives: clone size, V gene, CDR3 protein. Not every row has a clone size; where given, it reads once, few, many or a size class.

clone size: many
V gene: TRBV7-9
CDR3 protein: CASRLIGENCYTF

clone size: .
V gene: TRBV4-3
CDR3 protein: CASSQTKTGGSGNTIYF

clone size: .
V gene: TRBV7-9
CDR3 protein: CASSRTRWEKLFF

clone size: .
V gene: TRBV2
CDR3 protein: CASSGAGTVLSQHF

clone size: .
V gene: TRBV28
CDR3 protein: CASRTGNTGELFF

clone size: .
V gene: TRBV12-3/TRBV12-4
CDR3 protein: CASRGFGETQYF

clone size: .
V gene: TRBV5-5
CDR3 protein: CASSSRYEQYF

clone size: .
V gene: TRBV7-2
CDR3 protein: CASSLVWATSGLQETQYF

clone size: .
V gene: TRBV19
CDR3 protein: CASSIFGSGGYTF

clone size: once
V gene: TRBV24-1
CDR3 protein: CATSDLVSEQFF

clone size: .
V gene: TRBV2
CDR3 protein: CASIPGQTYNEQFF

clone size: .
V gene: TRBV7-2
CDR3 protein: CASSLDGPGTNTGELFF

clone size: once
V gene: TRBV11-3
CDR3 protein: CASSLTGTHEQYF

clone size: .
V gene: TRBV27
CDR3 protein: CASSSSGGLAYNEQFF

clone size: .
V gene: TRBV3-1/TRBV3-2
CDR3 protein: CASSRAGDGELFF

clone size: .
V gene: TRBV7-9
CDR3 protein: CASSLEGRGTEAFF

clone size: few
V gene: TRBV7-8
CDR3 protein: CASSSETGLNQPQHF

clone size: .
V gene: TRBV6-5
CDR3 protein: CASSYYQETYEQYF

clone size: .
V gene: TRBV6-2/TRBV6-3
CDR3 protein: CASSYKYGSGTEAFF

clone size: .
V gene: TRBV5-6
CDR3 protein: CASSSLPNTEAFF

clone size: .
V gene: TRBV19
CDR3 protein: CASSPRQGSRYQPQHF

clone size: .
V gene: TRBV4-3
CDR3 protein: CASSQDTGAYNEQFF

clone size: .
V gene: TRBV4-1
CDR3 protein: CASSQEDLGGGDTEAFF

clone size: .
V gene: TRBV12-5
CDR3 protein: CASGLGLAMNTGELFF

clone size: .
V gene: TRBV4-1
CDR3 protein: CASSQEGRMNTEAFF

clone size: .
V gene: TRBV7-2
CDR3 protein: CASTKSRGGGETQYF

clone size: once
V gene: TRBV7-9
CDR3 protein: CASSLEGRQHF